This T cell receptor (beta chain) derives from a study of spatial heterogeneity in lung cancer. As for the study in general: Each time, sequencing found more beta-chain sequences than alpha-chain sequences. Study-wide points: Blood contained ubiquitous expanded tumor TCRs more at resection than at follow-up.

Time point in this sample: blood at routine non-recurrence follow-up after resection. Sequencing covered unsorted whole RNA taken from tumor, nontumor lung or frozen PBMC. The V gene's germline CDR1 is DFQATT and CDR2 SNEGSKA (reference sequence). Trimming took off 3 bases at V and 1 base at J, with 13 bases between the two ends. The CDR3 is 14 residues long. About this clonotype itself: Its specificity is not known.

Every molecule of TCR cDNA had its own unique molecular identifier. TCRdb re-derived calls from the 5' RACE reads in MiXCR, one entry per CDR3 protein. The profile shows over 95,000 distinct CDR3 sequences, 10% to 12% of them singletons. The specimen was PBMCs, collected at follow-up. The receptor was derived from a female donor with early-stage non-small cell lung cancer. This chain joins TRBV20-1 and TRBJ2-7; D gene ambiguous. The CDR3 DNA reads as TGCAGTGCTAGTGGAATGGATGGGTCCTACGAGCAGTACTTC. Residues: CSASGMDGSYEQYF.